Here is one T cell receptor beta chain with its context. Its cognate antigen is unknown. Sequencing was designed to attain a depth spanning 1 in 200,000 to 1 in 1 million T cells. Only in-frame clones appear in the TCRdb table, and some are missing; sequencing was by immunoSEQ multiplex PCR. Of 250,000 to 350,000 clones in the sample, about 72% were seen once. V was cut by 2 bases and J by 8 bases, with 7 bases left in between. The CDR3 runs 12 residues. Germline V CDR1 and CDR2: WSHSY, SAAADI. This record comes from a study of cytotoxic CD8 clonotypes in ibrutinib-treated CLL. Findings and caveats of the study: Clonality was higher at ibrutinib response and returned toward baseline at progression.

The chain is built from TRBV10-2 and TRBJ2-1, with D tentatively TRBD2 (5 bases). This receptor was obtained from a human donor with chronic lymphocytic leukemia. This material consisted of PBMCs, taken at disease progression, from a patient treated with ibrutinib. CDR3 residues: CASSEKRDEQFF. The CDR3, as DNA: TGCGCCAGCAGTGAGAAGAGGGATGAGCAGTTCTTC.